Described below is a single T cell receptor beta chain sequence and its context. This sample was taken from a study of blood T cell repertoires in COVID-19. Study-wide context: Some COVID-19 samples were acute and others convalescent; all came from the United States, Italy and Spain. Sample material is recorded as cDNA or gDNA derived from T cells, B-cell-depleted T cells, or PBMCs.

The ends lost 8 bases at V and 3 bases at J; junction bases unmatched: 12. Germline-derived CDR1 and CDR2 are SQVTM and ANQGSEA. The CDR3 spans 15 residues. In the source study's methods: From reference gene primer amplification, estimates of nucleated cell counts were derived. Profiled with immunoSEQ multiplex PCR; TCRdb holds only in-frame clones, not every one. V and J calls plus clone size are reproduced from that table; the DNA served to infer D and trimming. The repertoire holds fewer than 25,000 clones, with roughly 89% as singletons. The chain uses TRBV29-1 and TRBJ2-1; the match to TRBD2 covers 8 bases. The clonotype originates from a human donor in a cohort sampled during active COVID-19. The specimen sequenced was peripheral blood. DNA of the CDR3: TGCAGCAAGACTACCCCAGCGGGAGACTACAATGAGCAGTTCTTC. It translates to CSKTTPAGDYNEQFF.